One and the same sample provided the 25 T cell receptor beta chains below, sequenced in a study of graft-versus-host responses after intestinal transplantation listed by TCRdb under 2021. The antigens for these receptors are not known. Library creation used the immunoSEQ multiplex PCR assay. This is the immuneACCESS table as TCRdb keeps it, with only in-frame sequences that have V and J called. A part of the clones is gone; compared with another copy, unresolved V genes explain less than half, and the rest is unexplained. This sample is represented by some 130,000 clones; about 95% of them were singletons. The ten largest clonotypes hold roughly 3% of the sample. This specimen's time point label, per the study, means: cells obtained before transplantation from donor or recipient. Sequenced material: unstimulated CD8+ T cells sorted from spleen or lymph node cells, taken before intestinal transplant. The receptors stem from a human donor who received an intestinal transplant.

The chain combines TRBV30 with TRBJ1-2; 7 bases are shared with TRBD1. Germline CDR1 reads GTSNPN; CDR2 reads SVGIG (reference sequence). The CDR3 sequence is 11 residues long. V was pared by 5 bases and J by 7 bases, with 4 bases of the junction left unmatched. CDR3 nucleotides: TGTGCCTGGGCGACAGGGTTTGGCTACACCTTC. It codes for CAWATGFGYTF.

V and J are TRBV19 and TRBJ1-5; weak D call: TRBD1 (6 bases). The CDR3 loop spans 16 amino acids. From germline, CDR1 is LNHDA and CDR2 SQIVND (reference sequence). The V end was cut by 6 bases, the J end by 4 bases, with 19 bases between. This chain's CDR3 is CASRLNQGSRNQPQHF. Written as DNA, the CDR3 is TGTGCCAGTAGACTCAATCAGGGGAGTAGGAATCAGCCCCAGCATTTT.

The chain links TRBV6-6 to TRBJ1-3, with D unclear. Looked up from germline, CDR1 is MNHNY and CDR2 is SVGAGI (reference sequence). The CDR3 extends over 13 amino acids. Trimming shortened V by 0 bases and J by 9 bases, and 9 bases separated the two germline ends. This chain's CDR3 is CASSYSRGGTIYF. The CDR3 DNA is TGTGCCAGCAGTTACTCGAGAGGTGGCACCATATATTTT.

The chain has TRBV9 and TRBJ2-1; 8 bases align to TRBD2. Germline V CDR1 and CDR2: SGDLS, YYNGEE. The CDR3 runs 15 residues. After removal of 3 bases from V and 3 bases from J, the junction contained 5 bases not matched to a gene. The CDR3, as DNA: TGTGCCAGCAGCGCAGCGGGAGCCAACTACAATGAGCAGTTCTTC. Protein: CASSAAGANYNEQFF.

This clone was found once. The chain uses TRBV10-3 and TRBJ2-5, with TRBD1 as a possible D gene (6 bases). With the DNA end fitting TRBJ2-7 better, the J assignment may be wrong. This CDR3 spans 13 amino acids. Germline V gene data show CDR1 as ENHRY and CDR2 as SYGVKD. The CDR3 here is CAISHRVAYEQYF. In DNA, the CDR3 is TGTGCCATCAGCCACAGGGTAGCCTACGAGCAGTACTTC.

The genes are TRBV19 and TRBJ1-5; no clear D. This CDR3 is 16 amino acids long. Per the germline V gene, CDR1 is LNHDA and CDR2 is SQIVND (reference sequence). Trimming left V 5 bases short and J 3 bases short, with 17 bases between. CDR3: CASSLTPASTNQPQHF. In nucleotides, the CDR3 is TGTGCCAGTAGTCTTACCCCGGCATCGACCAATCAGCCCCAGCATTTT.

This chain links TRBV9 with TRBJ2-3; D not certain. The CDR3 runs 15 residues. V was shortened by 0 bases and J by 0 bases, with 8 bases between the two germline ends. Germline CDR1 SGDLS, CDR2 YYNGEE. The CDR3 sequence: CASSVEDVSTDTQYF. The CDR3 nucleotides are TGTGCCAGCAGCGTAGAGGATGTAAGCACAGATACGCAGTATTTT.

V is TRBV28 and J is TRBJ2-5; 7 bases fit TRBD2. The CDR3 contains 14 residues. The V gene's germline CDR1 is MDHEN and CDR2 SYDVKM. V lost 8 bases and J lost 2; bases outside the gene matches: 8. The CDR3 is CASWGGRQQETQYF. CDR3 DNA sequence: TGTGCCAGCTGGGGCGGGAGACAGCAAGAGACCCAGTACTTC. Full variable domain (missing parts from reference TRBV28 and TRBJ2-5): DVKVTQSSRYLVKRTGEKVFLECVQDMDHENMFWYRQDPGLGLRLIYFSYDVKMKEKGDIPEGYSVSREKKERFSLILESASTNQTSMYLCASWGGRQQETQYFGPGTRLLVL.

A single count supports this clone. This chain connects TRBV9 to TRBJ2-1; 8 bases line up with TRBD2. The CDR3 loop spans 15 amino acids. CDR1 is SGDLS and CDR2 is YYNGEE in the germline V gene. V shed 4 bases and J 6 bases; nucleotides not matched to a gene: 9. In DNA, the CDR3 is TGTGCCAGCAGCCCCATAAGCGGGAGTGGCAATGAGCAGTTCTTC. Protein: CASSPISGSGNEQFF. Based on the CDR3 plus reference TRBV9 and TRBJ2-1, the full variable domain is DSGVTQTPKHLITATGQRVTLRCSPRSGDLSVYWYQQSLDQGLQFLIQYYNGEERAKGNILERFSAQQFPDLHSELNLSSLELGDSALYFCASSPISGSGNEQFFGPGTRLTVL.

The chain joins TRBV23-1 to TRBJ1-5; 7 positions match TRBD1. TRBV23-1 is noted as an ORF with a role that remains uncertain. Germline trimming cut 6 bases from V and 2 bases from J; bases unmatched to any gene: 10. The CDR3 sequence is 16 residues long. The CDR3 DNA sequence: TGCGCCAGCAGAGATAACAGGGGAAGGGGCAATCAGCCCCAGCATTTT. Translated, it gives CASRDNRGRGNQPQHF.

This chain connects TRBV5-6 to TRBJ2-5; D unclear. The ends were cut back, 3 bases at V and 0 bases at J, with 0 bases in the middle. CDR1 and CDR2 (germline): SGHDT, YYEEEE. The CDR3 contains 11 residues. The CDR3 coding sequence is TGTGCCAGCAGCTACCAAGAGACCCAGTACTTC. Encoded protein: CASSYQETQYF.

The V and J genes are TRBV14 and TRBJ2-5, with 8 positions matching TRBD2. The J call may not be correct, given that the DNA end is closer to TRBJ2-7. Germline lookup yields CDR1 SGHDN and CDR2 FVKESK. There are 15 residues in the CDR3. The DNA of the CDR3 is TGTGCCAGCAGCCAAACCCCCGGGACTAGCTACGAGCAGTACTTC. Residues: CASSQTPGTSYEQYF.

The rearrangement joins TRBV9 to TRBJ1-1; D call uncertain. Germline V gene data show CDR1 as SGDLS and CDR2 as YYNGEE. The CDR3 totals 15 residues. V was shortened by 3 bases and J by 3 bases, with 15 bases between the two germline ends. CDR3 amino acids: CASSEDGDHYTEAFF. In DNA form, the CDR3 reads TGTGCCAGCAGCGAAGACGGTGACCATTACACTGAAGCTTTCTTT.

CDR3 protein: CASSQSTFAHEAFF. CDR3 in DNA: TGCGCCAGCAGCCAAAGTACCTTCGCACACGAAGCTTTCTTT. This chain connects TRBV4-3 to TRBJ1-1; D is unclear. The ends were cut back, 2 bases at V and 8 bases at J, with 15 bases in the middle. Germline V CDR1 and CDR2: LGHNA, YSLEER. This CDR3 contains 14 residues.

This chain uses TRBV7-6 with TRBJ2-2, with D perhaps matching TRBD1 (6 bases). V shed 5 bases and J shed 5 bases, with 12 bases lying between them. Germline-derived CDR1 and CDR2 are SGHVS and FNYEAQ. This CDR3 comprises 14 residues. The CDR3: CASSPRTATGELFF. The DNA for the CDR3 is TGTGCCAGCAGCCCCCGGACAGCAACCGGGGAGCTGTTTTTT. Full variable domain (missing parts from reference TRBV7-6 and TRBJ2-2): GAGVSQSPRYKVTKRGQDVALRCDPISGHVSLYWYRQALGQGPEFLTYFNYEAQQDKSGLPNDRFSAERPEGSISTLTIQRTEQRDSAMYRCASSPRTATGELFFGEGSRLTVL.

This chain connects TRBV29-1 to TRBJ2-1; 7 nucleotides align to TRBD2. The CDR3 loop spans 12 amino acids. V gave up 6 bases and J gave up 5 bases; unmatched junction bases: 4. Germline CDR1 is SQVTM and CDR2 is ANQGSEA. CDR3 residues: CSVNGGDNEQFF. The CDR3 region has the DNA TGCAGCGTGAATGGGGGGGACAATGAGCAGTTCTTC.

The gene calls are TRBV28 and TRBJ1-2; D gene uncertain. CDR1 is MDHEN and CDR2 is SYDVKM in the germline V gene. The CDR3 runs 13 residues. V lost 1 base to trimming and J lost 13 bases, with 16 bases between them. The DNA for the CDR3 is TGTGCCAGCAGTTTATCCAATCTAGATGGTTGCACCTTC. Translation gives CASSLSNLDGCTF.

The chain recombines TRBV4-1 with TRBJ2-7; weak D call: TRBD2 (6 bases). The CDR3 has 15 residues. Germline CDR1 is MGHRA and CDR2 is YSYEKL. V was trimmed by 3 bases and J by 0 bases, leaving 12 bases between them. The CDR3 DNA follows: TGCGCCAGCAGCCAGGTAGCGGCTATCTCCTACGAGCAGTACTTC. Translated: CASSQVAAISYEQYF.

In this sample, this clone turned up once. The chain recombines TRBV28 with TRBJ2-7, with TRBD1 identical over 7 bases. The CDR3 covers 11 residues. Per germline, CDR1 MDHEN and CDR2 SYDVKM. The trim removed 5 bases at V and 6 bases at J, leaving 1 base unmatched. CDR3 residues: CASSPGGEQYF. The CDR3 nucleotides are TGTGCCAGCAGTCCAGGGGGCGAGCAGTACTTC.

This chain links TRBV5-6 with TRBJ1-5; the D gene is possibly TRBD1 (5 bases). The length of the CDR3 is 13 residues. Trimming pared 3 bases from V and 10 bases from J, leaving 14 bases between. In germline, CDR1 is SGHDT, CDR2 YYEEEE. CDR3 nucleotides: TGTGCCAGCAGCTCGGGGGGGATGGTCCCCCAGCATTTT. Its protein is CASSSGGMVPQHF. Full variable domain (remainder filled in from reference TRBV5-6 and TRBJ1-5): DAGVTQSPTHLIKTRGQQVTLRCSPKSGHDTVSWYQQALGQGPQFIFQYYEEEERQRGNFPDRFSGHQFPNYSSELNVNALLLGDSALYLCASSSGGMVPQHFGDGTRLSIL.

The V gene is TRBV19, the J gene TRBJ1-5; D not certain. CDR3 length equals 12 residues. Trimming took off 3 bases at V and 7 bases at J, with 7 bases between the two ends. CDR1 and CDR2 from the germline V gene are LNHDA and SQIVND (reference sequence). This CDR3 is CASSIPTQPQHF. CDR3 in DNA: TGTGCCAGTAGTATCCCCACCCAGCCCCAGCATTTT.

The J gene is TRBJ1-5, the V gene TRBV6-5; D unresolved. Between the trimmed V and J ends, which lost 7 bases and 6 bases, there was a span of 10 bases. The CDR3 has 12 residues. CDR1 is MNHEY, CDR2 SVGAGI, per germline. CDR3 amino acids: CASNPAGQPQHF. The CDR3 bases are TGTGCCAGCAACCCGGCAGGTCAGCCCCAGCATTTT.

The chain has TRBV25-1 and TRBJ2-7; possibly TRBD2 for D (5 bases). Per germline, CDR1 MGHDK and CDR2 SYGVNS. CDR3 size: 13 residues. With 4 bases removed from V and 3 bases from J, the gap between germline ends came to 10 bases. Here the CDR3 reads CASSAGRGYEQYF. CDR3 DNA: TGTGCCAGCAGTGCGGGGAGAGGCTACGAGCAGTACTTC.

Concerning this clone: A junction end diverges from the germline sequence, so it may reflect a read error. The V gene is TRBV7-8, the J gene TRBJ2-2; 12 bases are shared with TRBD2. This CDR3 region has 14 residues. Germline V gives CDR1 SGHVS, CDR2 FQNEAQ. CDR3 sequence reads: CASSLAGGTGELFF. Here the CDR3 DNA reads TGTGCCAGCAGCCTAGCGGGAGGGACCGGGGAGCTGTTTTTT.

V and J are TRBV4-1 and TRBJ1-2; D gene uncertain. V was shortened by 2 bases and J by 3 bases, with 7 bases between the two germline ends. The CDR3 is 13 residues long. CDR1 MGHRA and CDR2 YSYEKL come from the germline V gene. The CDR3 region has the DNA TGCGCCAGCAGCCAACCGAACGACTATGGCTACACCTTC. As protein: CASSQPNDYGYTF.